This T cell receptor beta chain was found in a study of blood T cell repertoires in COVID-19. Study summary: The study drew acute and convalescent COVID-19 samples from the United States, Italy and Spain. Sources were T cells, B-cell-depleted T cells, or PBMCs; the material itself was cDNA or gDNA.

This clone was observed once. Only in-frame clones appear in the TCRdb table, and some are missing; sequencing was by immunoSEQ multiplex PCR. Of a few hundred thousand clones detected, roughly four fifths appear once; the ten largest clones hold around 9.2%. V shed 3 bases and J 3 bases; nucleotides not matched to a gene: 17. The CDR3 totals 18 residues. Germline lookup yields CDR1 SGHDT and CDR2 YYEEEE. The material sequenced was PBMCs or T cells enriched from blood (not recorded which). The TCR was taken from a man in his forties who had recovered from COVID-19. The chain joins TRBV5-6 to TRBJ2-7; 8 bases map to TRBD1. The CDR3 spells CASSSQGATSRVVYEQYF. The CDR3, as DNA: TGTGCCAGCAGCTCCCAGGGGGCGACGTCCCGAGTCGTCTACGAGCAGTACTTC.